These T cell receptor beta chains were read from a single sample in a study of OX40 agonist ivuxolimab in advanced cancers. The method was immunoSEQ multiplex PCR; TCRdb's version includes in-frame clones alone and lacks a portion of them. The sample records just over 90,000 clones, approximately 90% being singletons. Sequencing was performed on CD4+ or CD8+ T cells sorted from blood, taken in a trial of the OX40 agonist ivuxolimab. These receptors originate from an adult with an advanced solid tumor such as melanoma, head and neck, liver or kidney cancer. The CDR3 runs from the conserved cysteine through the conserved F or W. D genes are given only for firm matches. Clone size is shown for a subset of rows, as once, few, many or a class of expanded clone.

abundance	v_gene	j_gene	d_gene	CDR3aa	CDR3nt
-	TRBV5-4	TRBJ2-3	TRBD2	CASSPRLAGATDTQYF	TGTGCCAGCAGCCCAAGACTAGCGGGAGCGACAGATACGCAGTATTTT
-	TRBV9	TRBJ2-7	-	CASSVRDGKSYEQYF	TGTGCCAGCAGCGTTCGGGACGGGAAGTCCTACGAGCAGTACTTC
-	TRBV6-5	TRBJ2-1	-	CASSLTDYNEQFF	TGTGCCAGCAGTCTAACAGATTACAATGAGCAGTTCTTC
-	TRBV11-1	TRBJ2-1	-	CASSLVSRSSYNEQFF	TGTGCCAGCAGCTTAGTATCCCGGAGCTCCTACAATGAGCAGTTCTTC
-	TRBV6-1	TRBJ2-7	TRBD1	CASKGPDRVYEQYF	TGTGCCAGCAAGGGCCCGGACAGGGTCTACGAGCAGTACTTC
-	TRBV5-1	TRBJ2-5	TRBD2	CASSRGTSGNVETQYF	TGCGCCAGCAGCCGAGGGACTAGCGGGAATGTGGAGACCCAGTACTTC
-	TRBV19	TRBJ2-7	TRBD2	CASSMGFGGGYRRTSYEQYF	TGTGCCAGTAGTATGGGCTTCGGCGGGGGGTATCGTCGTACTTCCTACGAGCAGTACTTC
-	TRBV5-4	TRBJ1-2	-	CASSFYELGKYGYTF	TGTGCCAGCAGCTTTTACGAACTGGGGAAGTATGGCTACACCTTC
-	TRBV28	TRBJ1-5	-	CASSTGNQPQHF	TGTGCCAGCAGTACGGGCAATCAGCCCCAGCATTTT
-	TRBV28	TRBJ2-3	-	CASRKPLGGRWDTQYF	TGTGCCAGCAGAAAACCGCTGGGGGGCCGCTGGGATACGCAGTATTTT
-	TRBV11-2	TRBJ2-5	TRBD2	CASSLGGLAGETQYF	TGTGCCAGCAGCTTAGGCGGACTAGCTGGAGAGACCCAGTACTTC
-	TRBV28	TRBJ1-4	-	CASSLLSGLGSNEKLFF	TGTGCCAGCAGTTTATTGTCGGGGTTGGGGTCTAATGAAAAACTGTTTTTT
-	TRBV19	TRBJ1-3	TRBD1	CASSRDRGTGNTIYF	TGTGCCAGTAGCCGGGACAGGGGAACTGGAAACACCATATATTTT
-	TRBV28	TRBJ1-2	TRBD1	CASSSTSGTGNDGYGYTF	TGTGCCAGCAGCTCTACTTCCGGGACAGGGAATGATGGTTATGGCTACACCTTC
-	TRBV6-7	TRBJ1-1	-	CASSYSRRGIEAFF	TGTGCCAGCAGTTACAGTCGACGGGGAATTGAAGCTTTCTTT
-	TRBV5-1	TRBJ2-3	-	CASSLDPGNTQYF	TGCGCCAGCAGCTTGGATCCCGGGAATACGCAGTATTTT
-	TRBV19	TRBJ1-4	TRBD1	CASSQPRQGGEKLFF	TGTGCCAGTAGTCAGCCCCGACAGGGAGGTGAAAAACTGTTTTTT
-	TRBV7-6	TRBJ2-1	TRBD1	CASSLGQGTYNEQFF	TGTGCCAGCAGCCTGGGACAGGGAACCTACAATGAGCAGTTCTTC
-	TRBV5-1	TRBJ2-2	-	CASSLPGTYNTGELFF	TGCGCCAGCAGCTTGCCCGGGACATATAACACCGGGGAGCTGTTTTTT
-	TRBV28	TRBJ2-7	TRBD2	CASSLWSGGVTYEQYF	TGTGCCAGCAGTTTATGGTCGGGGGGTGTTACCTACGAGCAGTACTTC
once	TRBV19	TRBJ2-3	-	CASSSPTRGRDTQYF	TGTGCCAGTAGCTCTCCCACTCGAGGGCGAGATACGCAGTATTTT
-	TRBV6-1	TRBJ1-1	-	CASSEGVRGNTEAFF	TGTGCCAGCAGTGAGGGTGTCAGGGGAAACACTGAAGCTTTCTTT
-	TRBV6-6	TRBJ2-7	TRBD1	CASRRTGDREQYF	TGTGCCAGCAGGCGGACAGGGGATAGGGAGCAGTACTTC
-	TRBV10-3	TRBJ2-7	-	CAISNQGSEQYF	TGTGCCATCAGTAACCAGGGATCCGAGCAGTACTTC
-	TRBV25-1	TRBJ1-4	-	CAAATNEKLFF	TGTGCGGCTGCAACTAATGAAAAACTGTTTTTT
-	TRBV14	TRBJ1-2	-	CASSLDMRGLGDYGYTF	TGTGCCAGCAGCCTAGACATGAGGGGCCTCGGCGACTATGGCTACACCTTC
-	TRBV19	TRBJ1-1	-	CASSPYRENTEAFF	TGTGCCAGTAGTCCCTACAGGGAAAACACTGAAGCTTTCTTT
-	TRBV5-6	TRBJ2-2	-	CASSLQGPTGELFF	TGTGCCAGCAGCTTACAGGGACCTACCGGGGAGCTGTTTTTT
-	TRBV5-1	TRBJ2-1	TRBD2	CASSPKSSGSNEQFF	TGCGCCAGCAGCCCCAAGTCTAGCGGGAGTAATGAGCAGTTCTTC
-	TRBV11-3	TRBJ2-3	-	CASSLESMRSTDTQYF	TGTGCCAGCAGCTTAGAGTCTATGAGAAGCACAGATACGCAGTATTTT
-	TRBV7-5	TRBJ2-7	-	CARAKSPGPYEQYF	TGTGCCAGAGCTAAAAGCCCCGGCCCCTACGAGCAGTACTTC
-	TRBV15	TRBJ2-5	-	CATSRVSASETQYF	TGTGCCACCAGCAGAGTATCGGCCAGCGAGACCCAGTACTTC
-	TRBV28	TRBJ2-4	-	CASTPRGRLAKNIQYF	TGTGCCAGCACCCCCCGGGGTCGATTGGCCAAAAACATTCAGTACTTC
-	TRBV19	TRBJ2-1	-	CASSPQPGSLGVTGEQFF	TGTGCCAGTAGTCCCCAGCCCGGTAGTTTGGGCGTTACGGGGGAGCAGTTCTTC
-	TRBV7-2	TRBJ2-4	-	CASSLKGGGGLDIQYF	TGTGCCAGCAGCTTAAAAGGAGGGGGCGGATTAGACATTCAGTACTTC
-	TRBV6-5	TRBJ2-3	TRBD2	CASRMGLEWDTQYF	TGTGCCAGCAGAATGGGACTAGAATGGGATACGCAGTATTTT
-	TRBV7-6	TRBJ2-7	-	CASSLAPRHEQYF	TGTGCCAGCAGCTTAGCACCTCGTCACGAGCAGTACTTC
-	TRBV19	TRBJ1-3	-	CASSIGDRTGNTIYF	TGTGCCAGTAGTATAGGCGACAGAACTGGAAACACCATATATTTT
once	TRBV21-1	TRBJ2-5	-	CASSKAPRTAPSEETQYF	TGTGCCAGCAGCAAAGCGCCCCGGACAGCCCCGAGCGAAGAGACCCAGTACTTC
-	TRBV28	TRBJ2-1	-	CASCPAGPSSYNEQFF	TGTGCCAGCTGCCCCGCCGGCCCCAGCTCCTACAATGAGCAGTTCTTC
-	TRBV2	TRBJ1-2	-	CASRTGSSTITVTF	TGTGCCAGCAGAACCGGGTCCTCAACAATCACGGTAACCTTC
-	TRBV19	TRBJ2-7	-	CASSIQAQGPISGYEQYF	TGTGCCAGTAGTATCCAAGCACAGGGTCCAATCTCAGGGTACGAGCAGTACTTC
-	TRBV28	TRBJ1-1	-	CASSFPGPTLGAFF	TGTGCCAGCAGTTTCCCCGGGCCCACCCTGGGAGCTTTCTTT
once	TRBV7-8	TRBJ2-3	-	CASKEGQGTDTQYF	TGTGCCAGCAAGGAGGGGCAGGGCACAGATACGCAGTATTTT
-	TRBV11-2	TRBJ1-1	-	CASSSVPGAAEAFF	TGTGCCAGCAGCTCCGTCCCGGGGGCCGCTGAAGCTTTCTTT
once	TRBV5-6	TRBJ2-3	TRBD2	CASSPGTSVSTDTQYF	TGTGCCAGCAGCCCGGGGACTAGCGTAAGCACAGATACGCAGTATTTT